This T cell receptor beta chain was captured in a study of PD-1 blockade in classical Hodgkin lymphoma. TCRdb keeps only in-frame clones here, not all; method: immunoSEQ multiplex PCR. The sample lists around 50,000 clones, approximately 90% occurring once. Worth noting for this clone: Its antigen remains unidentified.

Regarding the study as a whole: Complete responders possessed baseline diversity comparable to newly diagnosed patients. No one has yet defined what causes the repertoire differences, which may be disease activity or prior therapy. Relapsed/refractory patients reportedly had lower baseline diversity than newly diagnosed patients.

After autologous stem cell transplantation all patients relapsed, and prior brentuximab vedotin exposure differed between cohorts. Germline-derived CDR1 and CDR2 are LNHNV and YYDKDF (reference sequence). Losses at the gene ends were 4 bases for V and 7 bases for J; bases not matched to a gene: 15. The CDR3 totals 17 residues. The chain couples TRBV15 to TRBJ2-7, with TRBD2 matching over 11 bases. Sequencing used peripheral blood mononuclear cells (PBMCs), obtained before the second cycle of nivolumab. The receptor was isolated from a human donor with classical Hodgkin lymphoma. The CDR3: CATSTLWIAGGPGEQYF. The CDR3 nucleotides are TGTGCCACCAGCACCCTGTGGATAGCGGGGGGGCCTGGAGAGCAGTACTTC.